This TCR beta chain was recorded in a study of T cell clones after liver transplantation. Study results and limitations: Small, mixed patient groups and varying post-transplant times limit these conclusions.

Turning to this clone: Its target is unknown.

Some clones are missing from TCRdb's copy, which holds only in-frame ones; the method was immunoSEQ multiplex PCR. The sample gives tens of thousands of clones, 65% to 75% of which show up once; 14% to 15% is in the top ten. Unstimulated PBMCs were sorted into CD3+CD4+ and CD3+CD8+ populations. The CDR3 sequence is 14 residues long. Germline V lookup: CDR1 KGHSH, CDR2 LQKENI. Trimming removed 5 bases at V and 1 base at J, with 8 bases between. The TCR was taken from a human donor who received a liver transplant. The chain recombines TRBV18 with TRBJ1-4; tentative D call: TRBD1 (6 bases). The starting material was CD4+ T cells from blood, obtained before liver transplant. CDR3: CASSVQGTNEKLFF. The CDR3 coding sequence is TGTGCCAGCTCAGTACAGGGAACTAATGAAAAACTGTTTTTT.